The 12 T cell receptor beta chains presented below share a single source sample, sequenced in a study of HIV-infected patients and healthy controls. Approximately 510 ng RNA was reverse transcribed with alpha and beta constant-region primers. Alpha and beta chain libraries were made separately by chain-specific third strand synthesis with multiplexing indices. Via MiXCR, TCRdb re-called the 5' RACE reads, giving one row per CDR3 protein. The repertoire has about 9,700 distinct CDR3 sequences, 6.5% to 10% of them found once; the top ten carry 3.5%. No cell fractionation was done, so the repertoire covers all unsorted peripheral blood T cells. The sequenced sample consisted of blood. These receptors were taken from an adult in good health.

In this sample, this clonotype turned up a few times. The chain is built from TRBV2 and TRBJ2-5; D perhaps matches TRBD1 (6 bases). The CDR3 totals 12 residues. Germline V gene lookup returns CDR1 SNHLY and CDR2 FYNNEI. Trimming cost V 6 bases and J 8 bases, with 13 bases left between them. CDR3 residues: CASSAKQGTQYF. CDR3 in DNA: TGTGCCAGCAGCGCTAAACAGGGAACCCAGTACTTC. The full variable domain, in which reference TRBV2 and TRBJ2-5 provide the parts outside the CDR3, is EPEVTQTPSHQVTQMGQEVILRCVPISNHLYFYWYRQILGQKVEFLVSFYNNEISEKSEIFDDQFSVERPDGSNFTLKIRSTKLEDSAMYFCASSAKQGTQYFGPGTRLLVL.

This clonotype was seen repeatedly, ten times or more. This chain connects TRBV7-8 to TRBJ1-5, with 7 bases fitting TRBD1. Germline-derived CDR1 and CDR2 are SGHVS and FQNEAQ. The CDR3 runs 16 residues. V lost 5 bases to trimming and J lost 4 bases; unmatched junction nucleotides: 11. The CDR3 DNA reads TGTGCCAGCAGCCTCAGAACTCCGACAGGGAATCAGCCCCAGCATTTT. It yields the protein CASSLRTPTGNQPQHF.

By sample share, this clonotype is medium-sized. This chain connects TRBV7-8 to TRBJ1-5; D remains ambiguous. The CDR3 is 16 residues long. V was trimmed by 1 base and J by 4 bases, leaving 14 bases between them. The V gene's germline CDR1 is SGHVS and CDR2 FQNEAQ. In nucleotides, the CDR3 is TGTGCCAGCAGCTTAGAAGGGAGCGGGAGGAATCAGCCCCAGCATTTT. It translates to CASSLEGSGRNQPQHF.

This chain joins TRBV10-3 and TRBJ2-3; D uncertain. Germline V gives CDR1 ENHRY, CDR2 SYGVKD. The CDR3 covers 13 residues. With 7 bases removed from V and 2 bases from J, the gap between germline ends came to 10 bases. CDR3 in DNA: TGTGCCATCACCCCCTTAAACACAGATACGCAGTATTTT. Protein sequence: CAITPLNTDTQYF.

V is TRBV19 and J is TRBJ2-1; TRBD1 matches at 8 bases. J lost 3 bases, V lost 4 bases, and 11 bases had no gene match. CDR1 is LNHDA and CDR2 is SQIVND in the germline V gene (reference sequence). The CDR3 runs 17 residues. CDR3 region: CASSNLLGTGNYNEQFF. CDR3 DNA sequence: TGTGCCAGTAGTAACCTCTTAGGGACAGGAAACTACAATGAGCAGTTCTTC.

This clonotype was seen repeatedly, ten times or more. The chain uses TRBV12-3 or TRBV12-4 and TRBJ1-1; no clear D. The V end lost 3 bases, the J end lost 1 base, and 6 bases lay between the germline ends. This CDR3 is built from 13 residues. CDR3: CASSLFQNTEAFF. As DNA, the CDR3 is TGTGCCAGCAGTTTGTTTCAGAACACTGAAGCTTTCTTT.

Only a few counts were recorded for this clonotype. The chain employs TRBV5-8 and TRBJ1-2, with TRBD1 identical over 7 bases. CDR1 and CDR2 from the germline V gene are SGHTS and YDEGEE. J gave up 1 base and V 4 bases, and 7 bases lay outside the gene matches. The CDR3 is 15 amino acids. DNA of the CDR3: TGTGCCAGCAGCGGAGACCGGGACAGTAACTATGGCTACACCTTC. Its translation is CASSGDRDSNYGYTF.

This clonotype was counted many times. The chain is built from TRBV6-1 and TRBJ1-3, with D unresolved. Germline loops: CDR1 MNHNS, CDR2 SASEGT. This CDR3 is 17 amino acids long. Trimming pared 0 bases from V and 0 bases from J, leaving 12 bases between. CDR3 region: CASSEAPITFSGNTIYF. The CDR3 coding sequence is TGTGCCAGCAGTGAAGCACCGATCACCTTCTCTGGAAACACCATATATTTT.

This clonotype counts as medium-sized (0.01 to 0.1%). V is TRBV7-9 and J is TRBJ1-2; the D is unclear. V was shortened by 1 base and J by 4 bases, with 19 bases between the two germline ends. This CDR3 comprises 17 residues. The germline V gene encodes CDR1 SEHNR and CDR2 FQNEAQ (reference sequence). The CDR3 nucleotides are TGTGCCAGCAGCTTAGAGGACCCCAGGCCCCTCGGCTATGGCTACACCTTC. This encodes CASSLEDPRPLGYGYTF.

This clonotype came up many times. This chain links TRBV19 with TRBJ1-2; 10 positions match TRBD1. Germline V gene sequence: CDR1 LNHDA, CDR2 SQIVND (reference sequence). This CDR3 is built from 15 residues. J lost 8 bases, V lost 3 bases, and 9 bases had no gene match. CDR3 residues: CASSISGTGVGGYTF. The DNA of the CDR3 is TGTGCCAGTAGTATCTCCGGGACAGGGGTCGGCGGCTACACCTTC.

This clonotype is medium-sized within its sample. The chain has TRBV6-5 and TRBJ1-2; D remains unclear. CDR3 length: 14 residues. V shed 5 bases and J shed 13 bases, with 23 bases lying between them. The germline V gene encodes CDR1 MNHEY and CDR2 SVGAGI. CDR3 protein: CASSRQGPREYRTF. The CDR3 region has the DNA TGTGCCAGCAGTAGACAAGGCCCGCGTGAATACCGCACCTTC.

This clonotype is medium-sized. The rearrangement uses TRBV29-1 and TRBJ1-1; no firm D call. Trimming cost V 4 bases and J 0 bases, with 9 bases left between them. CDR3 length equals 13 residues. In germline, CDR1 is SQVTM, CDR2 ANQGSEA. The CDR3 loop reads CSVGKKLNTEAFF. The CDR3, as DNA: TGCAGCGTTGGTAAGAAGTTGAACACTGAAGCTTTCTTT.